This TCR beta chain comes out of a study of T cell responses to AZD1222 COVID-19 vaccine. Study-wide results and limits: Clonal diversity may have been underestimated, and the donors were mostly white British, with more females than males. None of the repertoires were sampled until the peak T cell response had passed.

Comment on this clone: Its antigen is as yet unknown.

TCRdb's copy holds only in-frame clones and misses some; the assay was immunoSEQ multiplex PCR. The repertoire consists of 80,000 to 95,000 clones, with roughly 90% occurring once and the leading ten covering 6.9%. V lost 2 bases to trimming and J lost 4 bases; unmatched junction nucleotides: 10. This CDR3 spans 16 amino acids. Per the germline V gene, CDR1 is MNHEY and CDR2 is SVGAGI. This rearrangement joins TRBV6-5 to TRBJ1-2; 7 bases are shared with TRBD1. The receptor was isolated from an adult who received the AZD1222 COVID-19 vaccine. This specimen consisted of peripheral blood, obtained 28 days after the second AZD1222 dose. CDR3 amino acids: CASSYRAVDRSYGYTF. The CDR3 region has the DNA TGTGCCAGCAGTTACCGGGCCGTGGACAGGAGCTATGGCTACACCTTC.